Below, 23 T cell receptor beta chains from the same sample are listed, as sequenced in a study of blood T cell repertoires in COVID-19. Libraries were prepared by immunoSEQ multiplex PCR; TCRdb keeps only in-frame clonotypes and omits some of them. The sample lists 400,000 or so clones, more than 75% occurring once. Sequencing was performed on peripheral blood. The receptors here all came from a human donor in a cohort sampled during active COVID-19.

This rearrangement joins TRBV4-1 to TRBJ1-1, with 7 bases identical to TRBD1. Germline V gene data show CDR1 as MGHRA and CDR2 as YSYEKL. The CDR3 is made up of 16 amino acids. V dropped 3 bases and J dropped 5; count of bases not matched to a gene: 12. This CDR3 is CASSHPLGDRKTEAFF. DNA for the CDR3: TGCGCCAGCAGCCATCCCCTGGGGGACAGAAAGACTGAAGCTTTCTTT.

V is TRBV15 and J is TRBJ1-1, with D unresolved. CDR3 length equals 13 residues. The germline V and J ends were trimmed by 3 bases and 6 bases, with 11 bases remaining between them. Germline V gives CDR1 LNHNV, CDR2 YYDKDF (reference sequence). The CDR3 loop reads CATSSQSSAEAFF. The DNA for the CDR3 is TGTGCCACCAGCAGCCAGTCGTCAGCTGAAGCTTTCTTT.

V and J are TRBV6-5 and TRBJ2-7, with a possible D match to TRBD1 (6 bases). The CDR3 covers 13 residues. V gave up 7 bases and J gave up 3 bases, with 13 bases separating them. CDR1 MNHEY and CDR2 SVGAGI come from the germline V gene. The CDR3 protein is CASIKEGVYEQYF. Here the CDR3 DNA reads TGTGCCAGCATCAAAGAGGGGGTCTACGAGCAGTACTTC.

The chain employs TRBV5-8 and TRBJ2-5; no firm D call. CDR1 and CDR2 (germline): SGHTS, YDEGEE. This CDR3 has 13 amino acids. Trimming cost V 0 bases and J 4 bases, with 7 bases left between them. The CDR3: CASSLGRSETQYF. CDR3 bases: TGTGCCAGCAGCTTGGGTCGGTCAGAGACCCAGTACTTC.

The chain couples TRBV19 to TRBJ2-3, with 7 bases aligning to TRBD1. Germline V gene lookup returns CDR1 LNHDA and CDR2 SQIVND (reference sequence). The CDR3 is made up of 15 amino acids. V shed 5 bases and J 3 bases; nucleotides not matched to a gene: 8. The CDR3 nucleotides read TGTGCCAGTAGTGTCCGGGACAGACTTACAGATACGCAGTATTTT. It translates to CASSVRDRLTDTQYF.

DNA for the CDR3: TGCGCCAGCAGACAACCCACTCCGGGACTCATTTTCACCGATACGCAGTATTTT. Translation gives CASRQPTPGLIFTDTQYF. J is TRBJ2-3 and V is TRBV5-1, with D perhaps TRBD2 (6 bases). The germline V gene has CDR1 SGHRS and CDR2 YFSETQ. V was cut by 5 bases and J by 6 bases, with 28 bases left in between. The CDR3 totals 18 residues.

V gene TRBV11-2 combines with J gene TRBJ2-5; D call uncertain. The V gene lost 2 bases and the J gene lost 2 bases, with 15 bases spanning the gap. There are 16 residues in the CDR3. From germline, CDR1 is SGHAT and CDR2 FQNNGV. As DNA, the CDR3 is TGTGCCAGCAGCTTATATCCGACTTCGGTTCAAGAGACCCAGTACTTC. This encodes CASSLYPTSVQETQYF.

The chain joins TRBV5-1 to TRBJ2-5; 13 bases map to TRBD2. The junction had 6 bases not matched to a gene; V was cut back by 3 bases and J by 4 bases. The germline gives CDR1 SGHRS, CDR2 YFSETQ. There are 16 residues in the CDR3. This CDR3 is CASSWRTSGSSETQYF. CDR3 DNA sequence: TGCGCCAGCAGCTGGAGGACTAGCGGGAGTTCAGAGACCCAGTACTTC.

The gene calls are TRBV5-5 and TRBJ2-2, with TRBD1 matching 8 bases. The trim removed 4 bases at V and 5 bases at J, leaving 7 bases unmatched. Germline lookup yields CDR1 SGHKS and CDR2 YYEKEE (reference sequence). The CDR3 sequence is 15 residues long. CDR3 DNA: TGTGCCAGCAGCGACCGGGACAGGATGACCGGGGAGCTGTTTTTT. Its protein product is CASSDRDRMTGELFF. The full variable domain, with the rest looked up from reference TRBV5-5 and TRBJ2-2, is DAGVTQSPTHLIKTRGQQVTLRCSPISGHKSVSWYQQVLGQGPQFIFQYYEKEERGRGNFPDRFSARQFPNYSSELNVNALLLGDSALYLCASSDRDRMTGELFFGEGSRLTVL.

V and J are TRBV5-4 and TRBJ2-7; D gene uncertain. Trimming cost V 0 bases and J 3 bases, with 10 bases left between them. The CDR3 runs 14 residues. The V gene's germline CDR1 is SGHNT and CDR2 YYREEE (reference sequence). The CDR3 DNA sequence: TGTGCCAGCAGCTTGGATGTGGGCAGCTACGAGCAGTACTTC. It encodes CASSLDVGSYEQYF.

The CDR3 reads CASSLWSGGQPQHF. DNA of the CDR3: TGTGCCAGCAGTTTGTGGTCAGGTGGTCAGCCCCAGCATTTT. The gene calls are TRBV28 and TRBJ1-5, with D unclear. This CDR3 is 14 amino acids long. The V gene's germline CDR1 is MDHEN and CDR2 SYDVKM. Trimming pared 3 bases from V and 6 bases from J, leaving 12 bases between. Full variable domain (missing parts from reference TRBV28 and TRBJ1-5): DVKVTQSSRYLVKRTGEKVFLECVQDMDHENMFWYRQDPGLGLRLIYFSYDVKMKEKGDIPEGYSVSREKKERFSLILESASTNQTSMYLCASSLWSGGQPQHFGDGTRLSIL.

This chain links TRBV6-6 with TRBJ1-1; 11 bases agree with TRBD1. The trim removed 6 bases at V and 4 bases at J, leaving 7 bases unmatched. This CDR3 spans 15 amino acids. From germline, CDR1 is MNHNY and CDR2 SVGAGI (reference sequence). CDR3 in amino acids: CASSLLGQGGTEAFF. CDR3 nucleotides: TGTGCCAGCAGCCTCTTGGGACAGGGGGGCACTGAAGCTTTCTTT.

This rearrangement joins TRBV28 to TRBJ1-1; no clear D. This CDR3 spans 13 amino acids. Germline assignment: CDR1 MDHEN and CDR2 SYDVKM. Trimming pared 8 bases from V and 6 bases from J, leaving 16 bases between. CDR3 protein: CASLGSGWAEAFF. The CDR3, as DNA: TGTGCCAGCCTCGGCTCGGGTTGGGCTGAAGCTTTCTTT. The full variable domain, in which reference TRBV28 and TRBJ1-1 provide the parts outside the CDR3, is DVKVTQSSRYLVKRTGEKVFLECVQDMDHENMFWYRQDPGLGLRLIYFSYDVKMKEKGDIPEGYSVSREKKERFSLILESASTNQTSMYLCASLGSGWAEAFFGQGTRLTVV.

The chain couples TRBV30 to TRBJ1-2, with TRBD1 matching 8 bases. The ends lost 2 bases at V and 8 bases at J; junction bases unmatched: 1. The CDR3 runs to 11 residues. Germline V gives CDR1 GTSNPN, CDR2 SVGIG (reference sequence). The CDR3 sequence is CAWSSGGGYTF. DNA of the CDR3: TGTGCCTGGAGTTCAGGGGGCGGCTACACCTTC.

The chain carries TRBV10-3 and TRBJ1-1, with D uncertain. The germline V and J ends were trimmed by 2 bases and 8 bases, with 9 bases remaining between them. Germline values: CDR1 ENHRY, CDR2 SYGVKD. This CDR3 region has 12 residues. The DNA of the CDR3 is TGTGCCATCAGTGAGCCCCAAAAAGAAGCTTTCTTT. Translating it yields CAISEPQKEAFF.

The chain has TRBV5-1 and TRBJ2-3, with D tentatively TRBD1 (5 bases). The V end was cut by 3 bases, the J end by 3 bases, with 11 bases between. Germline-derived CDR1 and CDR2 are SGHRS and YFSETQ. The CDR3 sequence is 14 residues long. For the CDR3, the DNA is TGCGCCAGCAGCTCTCAGGGTAGAACAGATACGCAGTATTTT. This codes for CASSSQGRTDTQYF.

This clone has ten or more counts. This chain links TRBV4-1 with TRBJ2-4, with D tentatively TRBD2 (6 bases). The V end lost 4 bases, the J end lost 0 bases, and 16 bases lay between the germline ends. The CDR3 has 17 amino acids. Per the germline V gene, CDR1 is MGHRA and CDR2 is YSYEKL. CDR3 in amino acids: CASSPSGTPLAKNIQYF. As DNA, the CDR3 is TGCGCCAGCAGCCCCTCCGGGACTCCCTTAGCCAAAAACATTCAGTACTTC.

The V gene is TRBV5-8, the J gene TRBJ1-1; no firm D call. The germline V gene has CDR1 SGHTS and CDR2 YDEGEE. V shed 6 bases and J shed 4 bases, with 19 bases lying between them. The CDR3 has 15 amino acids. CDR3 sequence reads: CASNPLTAPGTEAFF. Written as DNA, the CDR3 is TGTGCCAGCAACCCATTGACCGCCCCGGGCACTGAAGCTTTCTTT.

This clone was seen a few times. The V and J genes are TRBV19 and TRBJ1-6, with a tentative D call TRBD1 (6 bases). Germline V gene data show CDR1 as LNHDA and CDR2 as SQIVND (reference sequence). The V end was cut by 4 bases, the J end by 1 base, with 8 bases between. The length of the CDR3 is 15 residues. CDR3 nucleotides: TGTGCCAGTAGTACACAGGGATCCTATAATTCACCCCTCCACTTT. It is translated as CASSTQGSYNSPLHF. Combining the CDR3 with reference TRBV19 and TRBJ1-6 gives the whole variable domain DGGITQSPKYLFRKEGQNVTLSCEQNLNHDAMYWYRQDPGQGLRLIYYSQIVNDFQKGDIAEGYSVSREKKESFPLTVTSAQKNPTAFYLCASSTQGSYNSPLHFGNGTRLTVT.

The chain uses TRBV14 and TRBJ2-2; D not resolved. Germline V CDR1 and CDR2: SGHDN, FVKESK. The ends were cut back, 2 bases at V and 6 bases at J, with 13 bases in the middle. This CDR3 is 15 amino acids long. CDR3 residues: CASSQLTPQAGELFF. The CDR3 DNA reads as TGTGCCAGCAGCCAATTAACCCCCCAGGCCGGGGAGCTGTTTTTT.

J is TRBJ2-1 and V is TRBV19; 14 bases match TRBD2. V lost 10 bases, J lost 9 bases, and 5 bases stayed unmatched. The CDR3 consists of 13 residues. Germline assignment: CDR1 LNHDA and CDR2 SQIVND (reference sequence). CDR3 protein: CATTSGRVGEQFF. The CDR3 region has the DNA TGTGCCACGACTAGCGGGAGGGTCGGTGAGCAGTTCTTC.

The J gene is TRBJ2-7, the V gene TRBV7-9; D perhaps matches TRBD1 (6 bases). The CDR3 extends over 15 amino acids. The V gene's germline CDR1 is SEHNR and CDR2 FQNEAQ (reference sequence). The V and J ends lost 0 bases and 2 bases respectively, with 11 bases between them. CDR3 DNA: TGTGCCAGCAGCTTAGCGGGGGCGGCGGCCTACGAGCAGTACTTC. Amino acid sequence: CASSLAGAAAYEQYF.

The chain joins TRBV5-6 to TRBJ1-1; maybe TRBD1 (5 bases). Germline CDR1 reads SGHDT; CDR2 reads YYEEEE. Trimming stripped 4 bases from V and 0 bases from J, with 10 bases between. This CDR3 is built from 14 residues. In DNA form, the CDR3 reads TGTGCCAGCAGCACGGGGGATATGAACACTGAAGCTTTCTTT. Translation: CASSTGDMNTEAFF.